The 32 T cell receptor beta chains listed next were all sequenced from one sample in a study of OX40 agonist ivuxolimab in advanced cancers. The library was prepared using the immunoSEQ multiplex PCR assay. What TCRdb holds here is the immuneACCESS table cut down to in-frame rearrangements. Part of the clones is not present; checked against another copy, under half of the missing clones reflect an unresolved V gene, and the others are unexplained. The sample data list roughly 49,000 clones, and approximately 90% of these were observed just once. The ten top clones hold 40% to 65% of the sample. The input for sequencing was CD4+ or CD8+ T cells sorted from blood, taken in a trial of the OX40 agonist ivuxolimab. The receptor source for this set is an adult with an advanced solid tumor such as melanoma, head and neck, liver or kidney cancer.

The CDR3 here is CASSLVGPGSYEQYF. CDR3 nucleotide sequence: TGTGCCAGCAGCTTAGTAGGCCCGGGGTCCTACGAGCAGTACTTC. The chain is built from TRBV7-2 and TRBJ2-7, with D perhaps matching TRBD2 (5 bases). The V end was cut by 1 base, the J end by 1 base, with 11 bases between. The CDR3 has 15 residues. Germline CDR1 and CDR2: SGHTA and FQGNSA.

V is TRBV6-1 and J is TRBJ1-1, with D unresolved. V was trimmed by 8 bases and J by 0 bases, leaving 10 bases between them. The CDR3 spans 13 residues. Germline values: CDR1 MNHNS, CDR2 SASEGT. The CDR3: CASGRTLNTEAFF. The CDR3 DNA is TGTGCCAGCGGGCGGACCTTGAACACTGAAGCTTTCTTT.

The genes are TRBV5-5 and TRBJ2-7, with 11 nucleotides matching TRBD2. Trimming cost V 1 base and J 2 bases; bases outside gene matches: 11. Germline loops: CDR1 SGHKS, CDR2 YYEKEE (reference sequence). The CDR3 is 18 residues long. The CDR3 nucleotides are TGTGCCAGCAGCTTGAGGATAGCGGGAGGGTACAACACCTACGAGCAGTACTTC. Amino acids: CASSLRIAGGYNTYEQYF.

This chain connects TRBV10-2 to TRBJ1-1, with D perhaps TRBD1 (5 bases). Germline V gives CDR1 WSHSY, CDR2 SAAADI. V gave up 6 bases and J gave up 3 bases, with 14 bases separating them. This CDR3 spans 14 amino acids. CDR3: CASRRQPSDTEAFF. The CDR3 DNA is TGCGCCAGCAGGCGACAGCCTTCAGACACTGAAGCTTTCTTT.

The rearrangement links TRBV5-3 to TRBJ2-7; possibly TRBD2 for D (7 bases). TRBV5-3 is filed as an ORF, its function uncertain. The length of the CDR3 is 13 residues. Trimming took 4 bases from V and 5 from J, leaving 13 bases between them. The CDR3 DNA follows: TGTGCCAGAAGCCCGGCGGGGGCCAACGAGCAGTACTTC. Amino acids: CARSPAGANEQYF.

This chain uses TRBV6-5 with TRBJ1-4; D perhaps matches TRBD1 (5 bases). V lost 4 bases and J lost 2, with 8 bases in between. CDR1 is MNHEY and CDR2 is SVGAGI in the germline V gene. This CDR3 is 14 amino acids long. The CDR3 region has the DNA TGTGCCAGCAGTTCTGGGGGTACTAATGAAAAACTGTTTTTT. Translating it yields CASSSGGTNEKLFF.

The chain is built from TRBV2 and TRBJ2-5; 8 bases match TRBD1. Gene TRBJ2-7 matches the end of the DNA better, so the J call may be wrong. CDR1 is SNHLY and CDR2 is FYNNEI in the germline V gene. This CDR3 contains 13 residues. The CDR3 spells CASVRTGTYEQYF. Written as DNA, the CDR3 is TGTGCCAGTGTCAGGACAGGGACCTACGAGCAGTACTTC.

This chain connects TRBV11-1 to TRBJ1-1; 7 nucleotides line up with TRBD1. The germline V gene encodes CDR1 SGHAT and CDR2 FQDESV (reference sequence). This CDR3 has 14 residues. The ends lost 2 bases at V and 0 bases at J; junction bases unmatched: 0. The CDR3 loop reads CASSLQGVNTEAFF. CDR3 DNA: TGTGCCAGCAGCTTACAGGGGGTGAACACTGAAGCTTTCTTT.

The CDR3 loop is CASSTKGLAGRVGRELFF. The DNA of the CDR3 is TGTGCCAGTAGTACAAAAGGACTAGCGGGACGGGTTGGTAGGGAGCTGTTTTTT. The chain couples TRBV19 to TRBJ2-2; 12 bases line up with TRBD2. Losses at the gene ends were 4 bases for V and 9 bases for J; bases not matched to a gene: 15. This CDR3 is 18 amino acids long. Germline V lookup: CDR1 LNHDA, CDR2 SQIVND (reference sequence).

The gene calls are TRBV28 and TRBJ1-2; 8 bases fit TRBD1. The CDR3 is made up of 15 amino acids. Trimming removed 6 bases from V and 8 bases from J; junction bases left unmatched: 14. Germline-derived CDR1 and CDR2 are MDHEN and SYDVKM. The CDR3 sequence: CASSQYRGSLEGYTF. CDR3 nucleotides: TGTGCCAGCAGCCAGTACAGGGGGTCCTTGGAGGGCTACACCTTC.

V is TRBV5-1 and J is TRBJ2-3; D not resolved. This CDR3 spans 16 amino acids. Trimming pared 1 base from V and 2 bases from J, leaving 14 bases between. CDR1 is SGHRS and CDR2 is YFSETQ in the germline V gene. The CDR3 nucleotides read TGCGCCAGCAGCTTGTTAACATTTGGGGACACAGATACGCAGTATTTT. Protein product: CASSLLTFGDTDTQYF.

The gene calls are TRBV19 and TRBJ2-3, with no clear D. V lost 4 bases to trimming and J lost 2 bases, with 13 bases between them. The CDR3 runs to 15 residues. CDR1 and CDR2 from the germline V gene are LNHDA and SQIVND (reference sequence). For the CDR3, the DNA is TGTGCCAGTAGTAGGCTAGAGTCTCTCACAGATACGCAGTATTTT. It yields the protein CASSRLESLTDTQYF.

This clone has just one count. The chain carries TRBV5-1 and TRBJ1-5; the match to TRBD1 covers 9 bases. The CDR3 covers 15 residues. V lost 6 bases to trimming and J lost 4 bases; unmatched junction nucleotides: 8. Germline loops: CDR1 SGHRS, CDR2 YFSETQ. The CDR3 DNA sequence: TGCGCCAGCACTCCCCGGGACAGGGTAAATCAGCCCCAGCATTTT. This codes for CASTPRDRVNQPQHF.

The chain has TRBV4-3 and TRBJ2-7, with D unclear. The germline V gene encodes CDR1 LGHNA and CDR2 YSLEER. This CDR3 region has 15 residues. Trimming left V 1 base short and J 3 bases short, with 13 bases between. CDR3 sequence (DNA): TGCGCCAGCAGCCAAGTGGTTGGCTCGAGCTACGAGCAGTACTTC. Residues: CASSQVVGSSYEQYF.

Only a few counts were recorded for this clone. The CDR3 DNA is TGTGCCAGCAGCTTAGCGGGAGTAGATACGCAGTATTTT. Translation: CASSLAGVDTQYF. The genes are TRBV7-9 and TRBJ2-3; D is possibly TRBD2 (5 bases). With 0 bases removed from V and 5 bases from J, the gap between germline ends came to 6 bases. Germline lookup yields CDR1 SEHNR and CDR2 FQNEAQ (reference sequence). The CDR3 totals 13 residues.

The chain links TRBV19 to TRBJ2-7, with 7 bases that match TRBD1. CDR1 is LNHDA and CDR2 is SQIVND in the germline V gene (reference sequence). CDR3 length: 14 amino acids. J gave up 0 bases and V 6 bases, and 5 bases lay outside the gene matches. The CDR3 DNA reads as TGTGCCAGTAGCCCAGGGGGAGACTCCTACGAGCAGTACTTC. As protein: CASSPGGDSYEQYF.

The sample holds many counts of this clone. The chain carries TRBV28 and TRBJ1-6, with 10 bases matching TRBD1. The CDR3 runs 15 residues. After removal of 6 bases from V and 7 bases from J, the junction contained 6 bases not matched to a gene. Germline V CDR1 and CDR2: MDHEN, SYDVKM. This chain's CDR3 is CASRDDRGLNSPLHF. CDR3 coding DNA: TGTGCCAGCAGGGATGACAGGGGGCTGAATTCACCCCTCCACTTT. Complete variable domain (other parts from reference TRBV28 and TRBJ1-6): DVKVTQSSRYLVKRTGEKVFLECVQDMDHENMFWYRQDPGLGLRLIYFSYDVKMKEKGDIPEGYSVSREKKERFSLILESASTNQTSMYLCASRDDRGLNSPLHFGNGTRLTVT.

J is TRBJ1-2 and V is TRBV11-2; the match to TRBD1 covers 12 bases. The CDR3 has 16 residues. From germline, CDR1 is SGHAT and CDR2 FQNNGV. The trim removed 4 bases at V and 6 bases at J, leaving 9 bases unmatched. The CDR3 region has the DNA TGTGCCAGCAGCTCCCGCGGGGGACAGGGGGCTGATGGCTACACCTTC. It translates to CASSSRGGQGADGYTF.

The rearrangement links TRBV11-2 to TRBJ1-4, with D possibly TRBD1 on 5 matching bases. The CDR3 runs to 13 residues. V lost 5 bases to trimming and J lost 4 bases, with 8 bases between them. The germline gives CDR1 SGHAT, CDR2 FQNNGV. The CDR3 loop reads CASSVGDNEKLFF. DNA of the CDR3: TGTGCCAGCAGCGTAGGGGATAATGAAAAACTGTTTTTT.

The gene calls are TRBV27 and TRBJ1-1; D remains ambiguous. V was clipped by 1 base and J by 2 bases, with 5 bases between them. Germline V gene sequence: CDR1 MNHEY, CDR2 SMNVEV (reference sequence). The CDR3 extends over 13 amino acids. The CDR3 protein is CASSLFSNTEAFF. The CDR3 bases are TGTGCCAGCAGTTTATTTTCTAACACTGAAGCTTTCTTT.

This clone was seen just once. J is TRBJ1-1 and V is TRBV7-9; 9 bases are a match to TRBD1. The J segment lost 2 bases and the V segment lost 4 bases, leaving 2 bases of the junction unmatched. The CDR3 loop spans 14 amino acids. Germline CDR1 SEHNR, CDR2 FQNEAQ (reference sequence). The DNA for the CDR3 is TGTGCCAGCAGCTCACAGGGGGCAAACACTGAAGCTTTCTTT. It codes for CASSSQGANTEAFF.

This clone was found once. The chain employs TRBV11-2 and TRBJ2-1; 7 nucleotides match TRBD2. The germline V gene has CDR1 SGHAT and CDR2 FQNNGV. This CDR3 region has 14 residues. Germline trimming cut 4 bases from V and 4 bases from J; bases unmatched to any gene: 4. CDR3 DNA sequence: TGTGCCAGCAGCTCCGGGGGGTCTTACAATGAGCAGTTCTTC. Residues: CASSSGGSYNEQFF.

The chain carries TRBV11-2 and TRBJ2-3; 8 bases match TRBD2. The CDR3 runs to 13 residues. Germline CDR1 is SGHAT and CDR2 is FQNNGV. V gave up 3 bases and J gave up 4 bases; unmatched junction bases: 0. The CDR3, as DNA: TGTGCCAGCAGCTTTAGCGGGGCAGATACGCAGTATTTT. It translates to CASSFSGADTQYF. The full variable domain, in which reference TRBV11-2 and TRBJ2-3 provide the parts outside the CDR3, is EAGVAQSPRYKIIEKRQSVAFWCNPISGHATLYWYQQILGQGPKLLIQFQNNGVVDDSQLPKDRFSAERLKGVDSTLKIQPAKLEDSAVYLCASSFSGADTQYFGPGTRLTVL.

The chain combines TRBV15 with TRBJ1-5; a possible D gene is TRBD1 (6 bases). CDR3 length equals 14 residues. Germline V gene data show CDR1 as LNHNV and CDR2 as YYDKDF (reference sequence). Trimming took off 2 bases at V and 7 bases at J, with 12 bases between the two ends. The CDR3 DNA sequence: TGTGCCACCAGCAGAACAGGGTCAGGGCAGCCCCAGCATTTT. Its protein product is CATSRTGSGQPQHF.

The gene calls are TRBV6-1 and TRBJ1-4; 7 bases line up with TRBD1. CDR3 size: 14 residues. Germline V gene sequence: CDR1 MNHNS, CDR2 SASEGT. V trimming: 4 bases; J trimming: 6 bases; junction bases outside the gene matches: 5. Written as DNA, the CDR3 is TGTGCCAGCAGTGGGGCAGGGGGGGATGAAAAACTGTTTTTT. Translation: CASSGAGGDEKLFF.

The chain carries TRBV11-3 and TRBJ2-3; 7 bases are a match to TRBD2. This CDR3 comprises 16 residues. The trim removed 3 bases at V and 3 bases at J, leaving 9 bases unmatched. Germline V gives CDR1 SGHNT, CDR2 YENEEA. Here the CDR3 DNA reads TGTGCCAGCAGCTTCCAATTTTCGGGAGGTACAGATACGCAGTATTTT. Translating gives CASSFQFSGGTDTQYF.

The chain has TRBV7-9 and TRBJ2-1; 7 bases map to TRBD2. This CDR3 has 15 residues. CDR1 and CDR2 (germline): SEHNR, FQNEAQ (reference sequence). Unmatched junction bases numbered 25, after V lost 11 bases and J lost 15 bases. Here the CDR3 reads CAELRGGGSGMSTFF. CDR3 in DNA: TGTGCCGAGCTTAGAGGCGGGGGATCCGGAATGAGCACGTTCTTC.

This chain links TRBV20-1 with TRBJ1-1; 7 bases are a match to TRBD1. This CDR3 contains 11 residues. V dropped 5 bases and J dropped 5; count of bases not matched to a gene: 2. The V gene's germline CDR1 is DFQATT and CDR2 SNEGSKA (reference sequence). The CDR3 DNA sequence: TGCAGTGCTCTACAGGGGACTGAAGCTTTCTTT. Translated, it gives CSALQGTEAFF.

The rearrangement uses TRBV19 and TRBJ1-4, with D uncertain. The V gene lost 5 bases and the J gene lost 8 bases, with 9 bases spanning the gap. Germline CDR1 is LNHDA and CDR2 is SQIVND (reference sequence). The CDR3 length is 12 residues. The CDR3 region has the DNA TGTGCCAGTAGTGAGGGTCGGGAAAAACTGTTTTTT. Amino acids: CASSEGREKLFF.

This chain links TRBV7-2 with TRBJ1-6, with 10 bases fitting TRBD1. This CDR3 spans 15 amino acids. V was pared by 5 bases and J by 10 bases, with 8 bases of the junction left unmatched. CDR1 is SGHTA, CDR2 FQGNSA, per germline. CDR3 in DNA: TGTGCCAGCAGCACAACGGGACAGGGGTACTCACCCCTCCACTTT. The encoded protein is CASSTTGQGYSPLHF. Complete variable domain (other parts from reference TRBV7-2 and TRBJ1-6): GAGVSQSPSNKVTEKGKDVELRCDPISGHTALYWYRQSLGQGLEFLIYFQGNSAPDKSGLPSDRFSAERTGGSVSTLTIQRTQQEDSAVYLCASSTTGQGYSPLHFGNGTRLTVT.

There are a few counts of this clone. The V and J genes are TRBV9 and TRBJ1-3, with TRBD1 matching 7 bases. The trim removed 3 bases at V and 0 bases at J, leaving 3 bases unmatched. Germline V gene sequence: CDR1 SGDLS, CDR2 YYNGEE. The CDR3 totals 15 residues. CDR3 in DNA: TGTGCCAGCAGCGGAGACAGGGTCTCTGGAAACACCATATATTTT. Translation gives CASSGDRVSGNTIYF.

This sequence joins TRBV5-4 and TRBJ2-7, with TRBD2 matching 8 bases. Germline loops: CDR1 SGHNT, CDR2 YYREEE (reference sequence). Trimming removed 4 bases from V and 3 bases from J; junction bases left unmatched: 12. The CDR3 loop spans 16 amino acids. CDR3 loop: CASSPGGQGGSYEQYF. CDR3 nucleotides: TGTGCCAGCAGCCCGGGGGGGCAGGGAGGAAGCTACGAGCAGTACTTC.